The 30 T cell receptor beta chains given below trace back to one sample, sequenced in a study of blood T cells in healthy people across ages. The authors ran a second PCR of 7 to 11 cycles using a sample-barcoded 5' primer and a J-beta primer mix. TCRdb re-analysed the 5' RACE reads in MiXCR, keeping a single row per CDR3 protein. The repertoire holds about 1.4 million distinct CDR3 sequences, with roughly 64% as singletons. The sequenced sample was blood. The receptors originated from a man aged 18 to 35 in good health.

The chain uses TRBV28 and TRBJ2-7, with a weak D call TRBD1 (6 bases). Trimming pared 10 bases from V and 0 bases from J, leaving 10 bases between. The CDR3 consists of 12 residues. Per germline, CDR1 MDHEN and CDR2 SYDVKM. As DNA, the CDR3 is TGTGCCACCAGGGACACCTCCTACGAGCAGTACTTC. It codes for CATRDTSYEQYF.

The V gene is TRBV4-1, the J gene TRBJ2-3, with 7 nucleotides matching TRBD2. Germline lookup yields CDR1 MGHRA and CDR2 YSYEKL. The CDR3 runs 16 residues. With 2 bases clipped from V and 2 bases from J, the junction kept 7 bases outside the gene matches. The CDR3 loop reads CASSQPRDYPTDTQYF. CDR3 coding DNA: TGCGCCAGCAGCCAACCTCGGGACTACCCCACAGATACGCAGTATTTT.

This clonotype was recorded only once. The V call is TRBV5-5, the J call TRBJ2-1, with 11 bases identical to TRBD2. The ends lost 2 bases at V and 8 bases at J; junction bases unmatched: 6. The CDR3 spans 15 residues. Germline V gene lookup returns CDR1 SGHKS and CDR2 YYEKEE (reference sequence). In nucleotides, the CDR3 is TGTGCCAGCAGCTTTCGACTAGCGGGAACAGATGAGCAGTTCTTC. Amino acids: CASSFRLAGTDEQFF.

This chain uses TRBV20-1 with TRBJ2-5; possibly TRBD1 for D (5 bases). The CDR3 extends over 11 amino acids. V lost 7 bases and J 2 bases, leaving 8 bases between the germline ends. CDR1 and CDR2 (germline): DFQATT, SNEGSKA (reference sequence). CDR3 sequence: CSVQGQETQYF. CDR3 DNA: TGCAGTGTCCAGGGACAAGAGACCCAGTACTTC.

The chain links TRBV7-9 to TRBJ2-3; D is undetermined. The CDR3 is 15 amino acids. The germline V and J ends were trimmed by 1 base and 4 bases, with 12 bases remaining between them. The germline gives CDR1 SEHNR, CDR2 FQNEAQ (reference sequence). The DNA for the CDR3 is TGTGCCAGCAGCTTAGAGGTCTACAGATCAGATACGCAGTATTTT. Residues: CASSLEVYRSDTQYF.

The chain links TRBV29-1 to TRBJ2-5; TRBD2 aligns across 10 bases. The DNA matches TRBJ2-7 better at its end, which makes the J call doubtful. CDR1 and CDR2 from the germline V gene are SQVTM and ANQGSEA. This CDR3 spans 14 amino acids. As DNA, the CDR3 is TGCAGCGTTGAATCTCGAACTAGCGGGAACGAGCAGTACTTC. Its protein is CSVESRTSGNEQYF.

This clonotype turned up a few times. V gene TRBV14 combines with J gene TRBJ1-2, with D hard to call. CDR1 is SGHDN, CDR2 FVKESK, per germline. The ends were cut back, 1 base at V and 4 bases at J, with 7 bases in the middle. This CDR3 spans 13 amino acids. Written as DNA, the CDR3 is TGTGCCAGCAGCCAAGGGTATCCCTATGGCTACACCTTC. Its protein is CASSQGYPYGYTF.

The gene calls are TRBV3-1 and TRBJ1-1, with D unclear. The V and J ends lost 4 bases and 0 bases respectively, with 27 bases between them. Germline values: CDR1 LGHDT, CDR2 YNNKEL (reference sequence). This CDR3 comprises 20 residues. CDR3 nucleotides: TGTGCCAGCAGCCCAAGAAGGGCCATCAACATCTGGACCCTGAACACTGAAGCTTTCTTT. It encodes CASSPRRAINIWTLNTEAFF.

V and J are TRBV2 and TRBJ2-7, with no clear D. V gave up 3 bases and J gave up 11 bases, with 8 bases separating them. Per germline, CDR1 SNHLY and CDR2 FYNNEI. The CDR3 spans 10 residues. The CDR3 loop is CASSDPDKYF. CDR3 nucleotides: TGTGCCAGCAGTGACCCAGACAAGTACTTC.

The chain links TRBV4-1 to TRBJ2-6; D ambiguous. V lost 0 bases to trimming and J lost 4 bases, with 4 bases between them. Germline CDR1 MGHRA, CDR2 YSYEKL. CDR3 length: 14 residues. The CDR3 nucleotides read TGCGCCAGCAGCCAAGATAACGGGGCCAACGTCCTGACTTTC. Residues: CASSQDNGANVLTF.

About this clonotype itself: One base away lies a much larger clone, so this may be a sequencing read error. The chain is built from TRBV5-1 and TRBJ2-1, with a possible D match to TRBD1 (5 bases). V was trimmed by 2 bases and J by 3 bases, leaving 9 bases between them. Germline loops: CDR1 SGHRS, CDR2 YFSETQ. The CDR3 loop spans 14 amino acids. This CDR3 is CASSFRQGYNEQFF. CDR3 nucleotides: TGCGCCAGCAGCTTTAGGCAGGGCTACAATGAGCAGTTCTTC.

J is TRBJ2-4 and V is TRBV20-1; maybe TRBD1 (5 bases). The DNA end is a closer match to TRBJ2-7, so the J assignment may be wrong. CDR3 length equals 12 residues. Germline V CDR1 and CDR2: DFQATT, SNEGSKA (reference sequence). The CDR3 here is CSANDSPYEQYF. In DNA form, the CDR3 reads TGCAGTGCCAACGACAGTCCCTACGAGCAGTACTTC.

In this sample, this clonotype turned up a few times. The chain carries TRBV4-3 and TRBJ2-1; 8 bases are shared with TRBD1. In germline, CDR1 is LGHNA, CDR2 YSLEER. V was pared by 0 bases and J by 5 bases, with 3 bases of the junction left unmatched. The CDR3 has 15 amino acids. The DNA of the CDR3 is TGCGCCAGCAGCCAAGAGAGACAGGGGAACAATGAGCAGTTCTTC. Translation gives CASSQERQGNNEQFF.

The sample holds a few counts of this clonotype. The chain couples TRBV7-8 to TRBJ2-5; tentative D call: TRBD1 (6 bases). Between the trimmed V and J ends, which lost 0 bases and 2 bases, there was a span of 13 bases. There are 16 residues in the CDR3. CDR1 SGHVS and CDR2 FQNEAQ come from the germline V gene. CDR3 amino acids: CASSLARTAGQETQYF. Written as DNA, the CDR3 is TGTGCCAGCAGCTTAGCCCGGACAGCAGGTCAAGAGACCCAGTACTTC.

The chain employs TRBV20-1 and TRBJ1-1; D is possibly TRBD1 (5 bases). Germline V lookup: CDR1 DFQATT, CDR2 SNEGSKA (reference sequence). Trimming removed 5 bases at V and 3 bases at J, with 10 bases between. The CDR3 runs to 12 residues. This chain's CDR3 is CSAGGDYTEAFF. CDR3 nucleotides: TGCAGTGCTGGAGGGGATTACACTGAAGCTTTCTTT.

The J gene is TRBJ2-1, the V gene TRBV5-1, with D possibly TRBD1 on 7 matching bases. CDR1 and CDR2 (germline): SGHRS, YFSETQ. The V end lost 4 bases, the J end lost 5 bases, and 19 bases lay between the germline ends. The CDR3 runs 16 residues. This CDR3 reads CASSLGGRGVDNEQFF. The DNA for the CDR3 is TGCGCCAGCAGCCTAGGAGGCAGGGGGGTTGACAATGAGCAGTTCTTC.

This chain joins TRBV4-1 and TRBJ2-7; TRBD1 is a possible D gene (6 bases). The germline CDR1 and CDR2 sequences are MGHRA and YSYEKL. CDR3 length equals 15 residues. Trimming shortened V by 1 base and J by 3 bases, and 13 bases separated the two germline ends. Here the CDR3 reads CASSQGIDRSYEQYF. CDR3 sequence (DNA): TGCGCCAGCAGCCAAGGGATCGACAGGAGCTACGAGCAGTACTTC.

The chain combines TRBV4-2 with TRBJ1-4; D is possibly TRBD1 (5 bases). The CDR3 covers 15 residues. CDR1 is LGHNA, CDR2 YNFKEQ, per germline. Trimming stripped 4 bases from V and 5 bases from J, with 14 bases between. In DNA form, the CDR3 reads TGTGCCAGCAGCCTAGGCGGCAGGGTGAATGAAAAACTGTTTTTT. Amino acid sequence: CASSLGGRVNEKLFF.

The chain couples TRBV6-2 or TRBV6-3 to TRBJ2-7; 7 bases are a match to TRBD2. V lost 8 bases and J lost 0; bases outside the gene matches: 10. The V gene's germline CDR1 is MNHEY and CDR2 SVGEGT. CDR3 size: 15 residues. CDR3 bases: TGTGCCAGCCGCATGAGCGGGGCGAGCTCCTACGAGCAGTACTTC. It is translated as CASRMSGASSYEQYF.

The chain couples TRBV7-9 to TRBJ1-1; no firm D call. V lost 0 bases and J lost 0, with 8 bases in between. Germline V gene sequence: CDR1 SEHNR, CDR2 FQNEAQ (reference sequence). This CDR3 has 15 residues. In nucleotides, the CDR3 is TGTGCCAGCAGCTTAGCTGACACACTGAACACTGAAGCTTTCTTT. Its protein is CASSLADTLNTEAFF. The full variable domain, completed using reference TRBV7-9 and TRBJ1-1, is DTGVSQNPRHKITKRGQNVTFRCDPISEHNRLYWYRQTLGQGPEFLTYFQNEAQLEKSRLLSDRFSAERPKGSFSTLEIQRTEQGDSAMYLCASSLADTLNTEAFFGQGTRLTVV.

There are a few counts of this clonotype. The V and J genes are TRBV20-1 and TRBJ2-3, with D perhaps given as TRBD1 or TRBD2 (5 bases each). The germline gives CDR1 DFQATT, CDR2 SNEGSKA (reference sequence). This CDR3 has 14 residues. Trimming took 5 bases from V and 0 from J, leaving 12 bases between them. This CDR3 reads CSASRDGSTDTQYF. CDR3 DNA: TGCAGTGCTTCCCGGGACGGAAGCACAGATACGCAGTATTTT.

This sequence joins TRBV15 and TRBJ1-3; D is ambiguous. Germline V lookup: CDR1 LNHNV, CDR2 YYDKDF (reference sequence). Trimming took 3 bases from V and 0 from J, leaving 12 bases between them. The length of the CDR3 is 16 residues. The CDR3 loop reads CATSRSYPASGNTIYF. DNA for the CDR3: TGTGCCACCAGCAGGAGTTACCCAGCCTCTGGAAACACCATATATTTT.

The rearrangement uses TRBV12-5 and TRBJ1-1; no clear D gene. Per the germline V gene, CDR1 is LGHNT and CDR2 is FRNRAP. The CDR3 has 12 residues. With 3 bases removed from V and 3 bases from J, the gap between germline ends came to 5 bases. CDR3 bases: TGTGCTAGTGGTTTCGTCTACACTGAAGCTTTCTTT. Its translation is CASGFVYTEAFF.

The rearrangement uses TRBV4-3 and TRBJ1-2, with a possible D match to TRBD1 (6 bases). The CDR3 runs 16 residues. Trimming shortened V by 3 bases and J by 2 bases, and 16 bases separated the two germline ends. CDR1 is LGHNA, CDR2 YSLEER, per germline. The CDR3 DNA reads as TGCGCCAGCAGCCAGGTTCTAAGGACAGACAACTATGGCTACACCTTC. It specifies CASSQVLRTDNYGYTF.

This clonotype has a handful of counts. The gene calls are TRBV6-6 and TRBJ1-1; TRBD1 agrees at 10 bases. V lost 5 bases to trimming and J lost 4 bases; unmatched junction nucleotides: 4. Germline V gives CDR1 MNHNY, CDR2 SVGAGI (reference sequence). The CDR3 spans 14 residues. For the CDR3, the DNA is TGTGCCAGCAGTAATAGACAGGGGGCCACTGAAGCTTTCTTT. Protein sequence: CASSNRQGATEAFF.

This clonotype was recorded a few times. J is TRBJ2-4 and V is TRBV2; unclear D gene. V was trimmed by 6 bases and J by 2 bases, leaving 14 bases between them. The CDR3 is 15 amino acids. The germline gives CDR1 SNHLY, CDR2 FYNNEI. The CDR3 DNA is TGTGCCAGCAGCGAACCCTACGGTCCCAAAAACATTCAGTACTTC. Protein: CASSEPYGPKNIQYF.

V is TRBV9 and J is TRBJ2-1; no firm D call. CDR3 size: 15 residues. Germline V gives CDR1 SGDLS, CDR2 YYNGEE. Trimming stripped 1 base from V and 13 bases from J, with 21 bases between. The DNA for the CDR3 is TGTGCCAGCAGCGTATCTGGCAGCCCACAAGACATTCAGTTCTTC. Its translation: CASSVSGSPQDIQFF.

This chain joins TRBV27 and TRBJ2-7; weak D call: TRBD2 (5 bases). The V end lost 2 bases, the J end lost 6 bases, and 14 bases lay between the germline ends. CDR1 is MNHEY and CDR2 is SMNVEV in the germline V gene (reference sequence). This CDR3 is built from 14 residues. The CDR3, as DNA: TGTGCCAGCAGTTTAGGAGGTCGGTTGGGCGAGCAGTACTTC. Its translation is CASSLGGRLGEQYF.

The CDR3 protein is CSARDPGRTYNSPLHF. In nucleotides, the CDR3 is TGCAGTGCTAGGGATCCGGGACGGACCTATAATTCACCCCTCCACTTT. The gene calls are TRBV20-1 and TRBJ1-6, with D perhaps matching TRBD1 (5 bases). Per germline, CDR1 DFQATT and CDR2 SNEGSKA (reference sequence). The CDR3 totals 16 residues. Trimming shortened V by 3 bases and J by 2 bases, and 14 bases separated the two germline ends.

The chain is built from TRBV10-1 and TRBJ2-7; weak D call: TRBD1 (5 bases). Germline CDR1 is WNHNN and CDR2 is SYGVQD (reference sequence). The V end lost 4 bases, the J end lost 3 bases, and 10 bases lay between the germline ends. The CDR3 is made up of 13 amino acids. CDR3 DNA: TGCGCCAGCAGTGGGACACCATACTACGAGCAGTACTTC. It codes for CASSGTPYYEQYF.